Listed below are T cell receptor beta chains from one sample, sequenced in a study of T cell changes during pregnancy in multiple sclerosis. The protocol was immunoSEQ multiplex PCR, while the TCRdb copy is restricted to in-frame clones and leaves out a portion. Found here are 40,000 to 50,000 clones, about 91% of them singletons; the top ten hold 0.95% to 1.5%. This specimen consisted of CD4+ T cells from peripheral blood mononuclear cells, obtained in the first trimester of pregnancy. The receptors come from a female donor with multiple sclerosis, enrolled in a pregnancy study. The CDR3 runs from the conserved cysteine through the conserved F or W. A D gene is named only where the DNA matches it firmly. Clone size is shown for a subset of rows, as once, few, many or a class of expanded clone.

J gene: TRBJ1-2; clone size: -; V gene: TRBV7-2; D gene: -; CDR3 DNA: TGTGCCAGCAGCTTAAAGATACGCGGGGTACATGGCTACACCTTC; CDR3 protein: CASSLKIRGVHGYTF
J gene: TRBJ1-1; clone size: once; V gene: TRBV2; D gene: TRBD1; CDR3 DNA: TGTGCCAGGGGGGGGACAGGGAAGTTGACTGAAGCTTTCTTT; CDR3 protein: CARGGTGKLTEAFF
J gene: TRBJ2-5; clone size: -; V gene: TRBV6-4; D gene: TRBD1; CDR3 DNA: TGTGCCAGCAGTGACGGGACAGGGGGCGCAGAGACCCAGTACTTC; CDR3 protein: CASSDGTGGAETQYF
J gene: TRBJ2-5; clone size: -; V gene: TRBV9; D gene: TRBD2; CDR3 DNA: TGTGCCAGCAGCGGACTAGCGGGAGAAGAGACCCAGTACTTC; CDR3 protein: CASSGLAGEETQYF
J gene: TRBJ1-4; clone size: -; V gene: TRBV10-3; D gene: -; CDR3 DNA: TGTGCCATCAGCCCAAGCGGTGAGGGAGAAAAACTGTTTTTT; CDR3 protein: CAISPSGEGEKLFF
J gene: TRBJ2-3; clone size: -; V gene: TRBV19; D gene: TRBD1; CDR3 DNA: TGTGCCAGTAGTACTGGACAGGGCACAGATACGCAGTATTTT; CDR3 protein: CASSTGQGTDTQYF
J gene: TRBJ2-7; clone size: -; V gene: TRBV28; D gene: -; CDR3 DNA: TGTGCCAGCAGTTTGGCCTTGGGTAGCGGCCTTTACGAGCAGTACTTC; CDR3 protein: CASSLALGSGLYEQYF
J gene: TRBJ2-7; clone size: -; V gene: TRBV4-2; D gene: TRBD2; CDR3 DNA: TGTGCCAGCAGCCAAGATTGGTTGGGAGGGAATTACGAGCAGTACTTC; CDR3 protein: CASSQDWLGGNYEQYF
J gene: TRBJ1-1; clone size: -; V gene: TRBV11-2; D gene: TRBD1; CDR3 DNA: TGTGCCAGCAGCTGGGACAGGGGTTTGGGCACTGAAGCTTTCTTT; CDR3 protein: CASSWDRGLGTEAFF
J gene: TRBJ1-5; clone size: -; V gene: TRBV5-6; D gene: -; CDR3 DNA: TGTGCCAGCAGCCGCGACAGCAGGGTCAATCAGCCCCAGCATTTT; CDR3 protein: CASSRDSRVNQPQHF
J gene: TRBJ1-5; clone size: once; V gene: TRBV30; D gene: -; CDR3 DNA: TGTGCCTGGAGTGTACAGGGCGATCAGCCCCAGCATTTT; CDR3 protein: CAWSVQGDQPQHF
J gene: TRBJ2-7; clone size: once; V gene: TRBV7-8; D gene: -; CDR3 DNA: TGTGCCAGCAGCTTAGTCCCAGGGGAAAACTACGAGCAGTACTTC; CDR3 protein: CASSLVPGENYEQYF
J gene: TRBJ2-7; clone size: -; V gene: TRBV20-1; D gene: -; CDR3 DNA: TGCAGTGGGACTTTCTCCTACGAGCAGTACTTC; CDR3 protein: CSGTFSYEQYF
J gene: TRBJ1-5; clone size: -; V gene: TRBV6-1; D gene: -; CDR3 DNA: TGTGCCAGCAGCTATGGAGACCAGCCCCAGCATTTT; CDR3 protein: CASSYGDQPQHF
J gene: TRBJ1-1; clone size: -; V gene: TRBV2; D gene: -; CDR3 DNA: TGTGCCAGCACCGGAGGGAGGGTTTTTGTCATGAACACTGAAGCTTTCTTT; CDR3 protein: CASTGGRVFVMNTEAFF
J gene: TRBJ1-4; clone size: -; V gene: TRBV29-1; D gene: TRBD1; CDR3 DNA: TGCAGCGTTTCGTCAGGGGGCGAAAAACTGTTTTTT; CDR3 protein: CSVSSGGEKLFF
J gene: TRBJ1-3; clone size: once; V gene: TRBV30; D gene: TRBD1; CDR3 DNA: TGTGCCTGGAGTAGGGAGACAGGGAGAAGTGGAAACACCATATATTTT; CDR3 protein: CAWSRETGRSGNTIYF
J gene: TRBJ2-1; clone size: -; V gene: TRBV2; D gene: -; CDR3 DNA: TGTGCCAGCAGGGAGGGTTTTGTGGACAATGAGCAGTTCTTC; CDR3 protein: CASREGFVDNEQFF
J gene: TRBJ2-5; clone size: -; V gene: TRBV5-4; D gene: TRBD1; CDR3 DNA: TGTGCCAGCAGCTTAGAATACAGGGGTCAAGAGACCCAGTACTTC; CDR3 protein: CASSLEYRGQETQYF
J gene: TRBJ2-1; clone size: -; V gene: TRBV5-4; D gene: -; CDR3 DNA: TGTGCCAGCAGCGAATCGGGCTCCTACAATGAGCAGTTCTTC; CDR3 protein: CASSESGSYNEQFF
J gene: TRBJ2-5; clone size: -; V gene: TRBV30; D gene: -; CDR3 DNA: TGTGCCTGGAGTGACCCTACGGGTACCGAGACCCAGTACTTC; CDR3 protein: CAWSDPTGTETQYF
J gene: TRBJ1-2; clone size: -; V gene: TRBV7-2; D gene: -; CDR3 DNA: TGTGCCAGCAGCTTAAGCCAACCCCCTAACTATGGCTACACCTTC; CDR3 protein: CASSLSQPPNYGYTF
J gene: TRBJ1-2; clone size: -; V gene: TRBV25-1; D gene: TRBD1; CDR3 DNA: TGTGCCAGCAGTGAACCAGGGGGGCGTGATGGCTACACCTTC; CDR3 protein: CASSEPGGRDGYTF
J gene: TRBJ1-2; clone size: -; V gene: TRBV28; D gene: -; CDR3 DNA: TGTGCCAGCAGTTTTGAGAGCCCCTATGGCTACACCTTC; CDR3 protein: CASSFESPYGYTF
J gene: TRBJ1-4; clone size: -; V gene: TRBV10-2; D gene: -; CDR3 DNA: TGCGCCAGCAGTGAGTTTGGGGGGGGAAGAGAAAAACTGTTTTTT; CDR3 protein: CASSEFGGGREKLFF
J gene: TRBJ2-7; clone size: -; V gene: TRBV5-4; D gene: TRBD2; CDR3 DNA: TGTGCCAGCAGCGCCGTTCCGGGACTATCCTACGAGCAGTACTTC; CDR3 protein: CASSAVPGLSYEQYF
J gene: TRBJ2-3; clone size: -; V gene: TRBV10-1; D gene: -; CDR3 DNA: TGCGCCAGCAGCAAAGCGGACACAGATACGCAGTATTTT; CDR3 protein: CASSKADTDTQYF
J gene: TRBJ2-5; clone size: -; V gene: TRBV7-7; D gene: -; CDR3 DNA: TGTGCTAGCAGCTGGGGGCAGGGACAAGAGACCCAGTACTTC; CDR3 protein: CASSWGQGQETQYF
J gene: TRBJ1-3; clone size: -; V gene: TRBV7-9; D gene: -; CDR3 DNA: TGTGCCAGCAGCTTACAGGGGCAAGGAGGAAACACCATATATTTT; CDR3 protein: CASSLQGQGGNTIYF
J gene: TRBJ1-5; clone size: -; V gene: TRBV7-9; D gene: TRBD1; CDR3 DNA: TGTGCCAGCAGCTACGGACAGGGAAACCAGCCCCAGCATTTT; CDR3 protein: CASSYGQGNQPQHF
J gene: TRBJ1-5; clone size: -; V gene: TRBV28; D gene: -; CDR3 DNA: TGTGCCAGCGTGAGAGCGGGGTTAGTGCAGCCCCAGCATTTT; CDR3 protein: CASVRAGLVQPQHF
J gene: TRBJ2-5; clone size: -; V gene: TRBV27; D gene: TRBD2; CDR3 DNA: TGTGCCAGCAGTTCCTTAGCGGGAGAACAAGAGACCCAGTACTTC; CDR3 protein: CASSSLAGEQETQYF
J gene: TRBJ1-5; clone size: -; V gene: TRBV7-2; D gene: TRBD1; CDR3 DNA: TGTGCCAGCAGCCATGGGCTGGACAGGGTGAGCGGGCAGCCCCAGCATTTT; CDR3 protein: CASSHGLDRVSGQPQHF
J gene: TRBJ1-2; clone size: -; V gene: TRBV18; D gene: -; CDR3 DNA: TGTGCCAGCTCACCAAACAGGGACTATGGCTACACCTTC; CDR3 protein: CASSPNRDYGYTF
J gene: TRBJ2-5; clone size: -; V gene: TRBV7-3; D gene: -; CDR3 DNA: TGTGCCAGCAGCACTATAAGGGGAAGGACCCAGTACTTC; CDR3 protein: CASSTIRGRTQYF
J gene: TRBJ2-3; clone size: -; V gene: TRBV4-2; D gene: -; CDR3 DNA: TGTGCCAGCAGCCAAGATCCTGGTGGCCCGACGGGTACGCAGTATTTT; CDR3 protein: CASSQDPGGPTGTQYF
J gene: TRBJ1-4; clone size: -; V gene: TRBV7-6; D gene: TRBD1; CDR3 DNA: TGTGCCAGCAGCGCAACAGGGGCCCTGGGGTCCCATAATGAAAAACTGTTTTTT; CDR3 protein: CASSATGALGSHNEKLFF
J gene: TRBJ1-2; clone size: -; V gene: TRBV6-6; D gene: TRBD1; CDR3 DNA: TGTGCCAGTTTCAACCCGGGACAGGGGAAAGATGGCTACACCTTC; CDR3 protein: CASFNPGQGKDGYTF
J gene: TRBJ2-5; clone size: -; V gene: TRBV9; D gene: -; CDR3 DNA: TGTGCCAGCAGCTCGTTAGGGGGAGAGACCCAGTACTTC; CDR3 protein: CASSSLGGETQYF
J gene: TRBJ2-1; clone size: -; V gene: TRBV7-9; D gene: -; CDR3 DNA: TGTGCCAGCAGCTTAGTTTCTAGTCTCGATGAGCAGTTCTTC; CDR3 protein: CASSLVSSLDEQFF
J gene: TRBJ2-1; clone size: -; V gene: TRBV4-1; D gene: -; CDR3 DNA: TGCGCCAGCAGCCGACCTTGGGGGGAGAGCTACAATGAGCAGTTCTTC; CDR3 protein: CASSRPWGESYNEQFF
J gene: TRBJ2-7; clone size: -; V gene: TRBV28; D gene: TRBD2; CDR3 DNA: TGTGCCAGCAGCTTCGCGGGAGCCTCCTACGAGCAGTACTTC; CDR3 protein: CASSFAGASYEQYF
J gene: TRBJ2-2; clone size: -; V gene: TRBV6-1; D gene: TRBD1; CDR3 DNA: TGTGCCAGCAGGCCGGACAGGGGGCAAACCGGGGAGCTGTTTTTT; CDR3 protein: CASRPDRGQTGELFF
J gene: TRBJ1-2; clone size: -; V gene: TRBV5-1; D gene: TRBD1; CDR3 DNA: TGCGCCAGCAGCTGGGGGGACAGTCGGATGGGGGAAAATGGCTACACCTTC; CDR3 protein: CASSWGDSRMGENGYTF